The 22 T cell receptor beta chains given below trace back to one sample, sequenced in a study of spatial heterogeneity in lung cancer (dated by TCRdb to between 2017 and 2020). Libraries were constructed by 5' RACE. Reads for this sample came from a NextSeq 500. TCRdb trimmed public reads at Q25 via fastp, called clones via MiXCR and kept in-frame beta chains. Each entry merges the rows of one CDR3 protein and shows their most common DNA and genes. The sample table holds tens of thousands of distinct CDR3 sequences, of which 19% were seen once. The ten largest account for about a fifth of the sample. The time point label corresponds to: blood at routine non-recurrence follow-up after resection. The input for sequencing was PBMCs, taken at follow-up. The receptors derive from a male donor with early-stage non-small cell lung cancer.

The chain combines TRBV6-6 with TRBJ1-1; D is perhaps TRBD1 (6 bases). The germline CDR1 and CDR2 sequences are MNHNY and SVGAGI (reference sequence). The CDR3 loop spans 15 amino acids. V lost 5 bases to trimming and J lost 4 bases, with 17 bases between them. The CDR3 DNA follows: TGTGCCAGCAGTCGCAGCGACAGGCGAGGCACTGAAGCTTTCTTT. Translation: CASSRSDRRGTEAFF.

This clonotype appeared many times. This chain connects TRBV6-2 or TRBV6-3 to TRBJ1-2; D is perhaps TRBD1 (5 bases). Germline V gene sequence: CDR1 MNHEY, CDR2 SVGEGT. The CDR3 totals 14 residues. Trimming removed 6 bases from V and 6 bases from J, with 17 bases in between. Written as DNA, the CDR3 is TGTGCCAGCAGGGACGAAAGGGCCAGGGATGGCTACACCTTC. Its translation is CASRDERARDGYTF.

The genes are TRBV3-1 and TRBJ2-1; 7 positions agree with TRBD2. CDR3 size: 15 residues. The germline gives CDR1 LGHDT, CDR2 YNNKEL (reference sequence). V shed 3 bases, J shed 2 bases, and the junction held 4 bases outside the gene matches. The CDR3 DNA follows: TGTGCCAGCAGCCAGGGCGGGGGAGCCTACAATGAGCAGTTCTTC. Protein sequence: CASSQGGGAYNEQFF.

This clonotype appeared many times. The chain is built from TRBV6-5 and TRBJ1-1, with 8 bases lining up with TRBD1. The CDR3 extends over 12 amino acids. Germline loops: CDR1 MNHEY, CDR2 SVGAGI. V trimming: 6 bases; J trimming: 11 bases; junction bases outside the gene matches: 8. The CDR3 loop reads CASSRQGSLAFF. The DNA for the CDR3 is TGTGCCAGCAGCAGACAGGGGTCTCTGGCTTTCTTT.

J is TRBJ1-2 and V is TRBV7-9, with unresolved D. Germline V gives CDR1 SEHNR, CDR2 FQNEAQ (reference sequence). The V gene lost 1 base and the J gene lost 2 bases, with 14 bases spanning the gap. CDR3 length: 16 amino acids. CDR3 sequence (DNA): TGTGCCAGCAGCTTAGTTGCGGGATACGTGAACTATGGCTACACCTTC. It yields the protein CASSLVAGYVNYGYTF.

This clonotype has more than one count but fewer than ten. The CDR3 region has the DNA TGTGCCAGCAGCGCCGAACCTCTGGGAGATACGCAGTATTTT. It translates to CASSAEPLGDTQYF. The chain uses TRBV5-5 and TRBJ2-3, with no clear D. Germline V gene lookup returns CDR1 SGHKS and CDR2 YYEKEE (reference sequence). V was trimmed by 4 bases and J by 5 bases, leaving 14 bases between them. The CDR3 contains 14 residues.

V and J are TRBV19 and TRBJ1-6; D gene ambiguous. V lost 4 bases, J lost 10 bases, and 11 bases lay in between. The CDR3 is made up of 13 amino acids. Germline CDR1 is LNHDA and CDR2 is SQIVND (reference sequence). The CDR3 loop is CASSTYKDSPLHF. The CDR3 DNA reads TGTGCCAGTAGTACTTACAAGGACTCACCCCTCCACTTT. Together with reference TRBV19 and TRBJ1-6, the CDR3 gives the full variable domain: DGGITQSPKYLFRKEGQNVTLSCEQNLNHDAMYWYRQDPGQGLRLIYYSQIVNDFQKGDIAEGYSVSREKKESFPLTVTSAQKNPTAFYLCASSTYKDSPLHFGNGTRLTVT.

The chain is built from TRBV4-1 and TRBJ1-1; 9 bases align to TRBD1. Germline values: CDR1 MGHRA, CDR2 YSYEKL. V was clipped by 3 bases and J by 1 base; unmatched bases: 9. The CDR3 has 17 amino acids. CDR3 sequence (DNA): TGCGCCAGCAGCCAGCTACAGGGGGCATGGGAGAACACTGAAGCTTTCTTT. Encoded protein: CASSQLQGAWENTEAFF.

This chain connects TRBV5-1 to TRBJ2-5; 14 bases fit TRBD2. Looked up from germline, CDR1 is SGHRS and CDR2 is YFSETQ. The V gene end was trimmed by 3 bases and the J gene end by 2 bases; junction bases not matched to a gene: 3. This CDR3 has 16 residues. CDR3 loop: CASSSGLAGVQETQYF. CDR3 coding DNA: TGCGCCAGCAGCTCGGGACTAGCGGGAGTTCAAGAGACCCAGTACTTC.

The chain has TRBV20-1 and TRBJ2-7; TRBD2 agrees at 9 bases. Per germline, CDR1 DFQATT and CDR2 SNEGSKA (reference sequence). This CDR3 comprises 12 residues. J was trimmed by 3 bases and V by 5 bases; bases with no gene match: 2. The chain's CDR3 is CSAATSGYEQYF. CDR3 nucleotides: TGCAGTGCTGCGACTAGCGGCTACGAGCAGTACTTC.

CDR3 coding DNA: TGTGCCAGCAGCCATGAGACAGGAGCCTTCCTCGATGAGCAGTTCTTC. This gives the protein CASSHETGAFLDEQFF. The genes are TRBV11-3 and TRBJ2-1; D may be TRBD1 (6 bases). This CDR3 region has 16 residues. CDR1 SGHNT and CDR2 YENEEA come from the germline V gene. Trimming removed 5 bases from V and 8 bases from J, with 22 bases in between.

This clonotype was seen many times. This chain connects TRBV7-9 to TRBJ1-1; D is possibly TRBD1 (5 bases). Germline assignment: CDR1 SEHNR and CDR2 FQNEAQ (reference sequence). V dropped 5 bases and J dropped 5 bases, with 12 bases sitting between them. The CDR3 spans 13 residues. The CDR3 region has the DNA TGTGCCAGCAGCACTGAGGGGCTAACTGAAGCTTTCTTT. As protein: CASSTEGLTEAFF.

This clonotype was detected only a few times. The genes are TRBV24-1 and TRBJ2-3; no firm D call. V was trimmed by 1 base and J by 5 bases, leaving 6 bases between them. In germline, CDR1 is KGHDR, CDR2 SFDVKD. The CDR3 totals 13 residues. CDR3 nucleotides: TGTGCCACCAGTGATTTTTCGGTAGATACGCAGTATTTT. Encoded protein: CATSDFSVDTQYF.

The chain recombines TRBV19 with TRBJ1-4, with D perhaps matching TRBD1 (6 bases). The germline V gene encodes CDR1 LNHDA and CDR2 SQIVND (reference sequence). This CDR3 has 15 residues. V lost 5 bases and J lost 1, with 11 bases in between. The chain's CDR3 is CASSRRGITNEKLFF. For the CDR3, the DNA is TGTGCCAGTAGTCGCAGGGGAATAACTAATGAAAAACTGTTTTTT.

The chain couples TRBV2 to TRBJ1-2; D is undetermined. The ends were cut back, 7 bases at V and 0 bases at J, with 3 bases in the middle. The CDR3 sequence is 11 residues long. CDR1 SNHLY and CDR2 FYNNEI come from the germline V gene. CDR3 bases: TGTGCCAGCAATCCTAACTATGGCTACACCTTC. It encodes CASNPNYGYTF.

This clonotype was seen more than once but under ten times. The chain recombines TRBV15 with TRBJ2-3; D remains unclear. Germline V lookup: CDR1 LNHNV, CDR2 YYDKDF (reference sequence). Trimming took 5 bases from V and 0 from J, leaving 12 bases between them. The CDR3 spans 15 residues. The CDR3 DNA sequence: TGTGCCACCAGCCATCTTGTGGACAGCACAGATACGCAGTATTTT. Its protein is CATSHLVDSTDTQYF.

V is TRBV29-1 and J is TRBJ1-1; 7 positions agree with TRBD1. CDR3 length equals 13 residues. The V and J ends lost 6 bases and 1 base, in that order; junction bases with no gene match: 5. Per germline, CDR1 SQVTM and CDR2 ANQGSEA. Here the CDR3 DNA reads TGCAGCGTCGGGGGACAGTCGAACACTGAAGCTTTCTTT. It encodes CSVGGQSNTEAFF. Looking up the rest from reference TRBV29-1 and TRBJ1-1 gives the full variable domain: SAVISQKPSRDICQRGTSLTIQCQVDSQVTMMFWYRQQPGQSLTLIATANQGSEATYESGFVIDKFPISRPNLTFSTLTVSNMSPEDSSIYLCSVGGQSNTEAFFGQGTRLTVV.

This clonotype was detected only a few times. This chain's CDR3 is CASSSVAGGQFF. Here the CDR3 DNA reads TGTGCCAGCAGCTCTGTCGCGGGAGGGCAGTTCTTC. The chain couples TRBV7-2 to TRBJ2-1, with 8 bases matching TRBD2. The germline CDR1 and CDR2 sequences are SGHTA and FQGNSA. CDR3 size: 12 residues. V dropped 4 bases and J dropped 12; count of bases not matched to a gene: 5.

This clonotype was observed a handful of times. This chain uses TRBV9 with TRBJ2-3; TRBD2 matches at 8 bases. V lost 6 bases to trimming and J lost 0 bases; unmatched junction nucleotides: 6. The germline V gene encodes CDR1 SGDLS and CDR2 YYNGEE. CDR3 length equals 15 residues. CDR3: CASTLLADSTDTQYF. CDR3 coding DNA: TGTGCCAGCACCCTACTAGCGGACAGCACAGATACGCAGTATTTT.

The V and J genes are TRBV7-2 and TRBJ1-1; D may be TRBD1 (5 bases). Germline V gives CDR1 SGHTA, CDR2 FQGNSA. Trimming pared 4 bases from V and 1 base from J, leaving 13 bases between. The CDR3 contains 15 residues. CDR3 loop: CASSSFGTPNTEAFF. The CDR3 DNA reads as TGTGCCAGCAGCTCATTTGGGACGCCGAACACTGAAGCTTTCTTT. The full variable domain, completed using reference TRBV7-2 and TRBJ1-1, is GAGVSQSPSNKVTEKGKDVELRCDPISGHTALYWYRQSLGQGLEFLIYFQGNSAPDKSGLPSDRFSAERTGGSVSTLTIQRTQQEDSAVYLCASSSFGTPNTEAFFGQGTRLTVV.

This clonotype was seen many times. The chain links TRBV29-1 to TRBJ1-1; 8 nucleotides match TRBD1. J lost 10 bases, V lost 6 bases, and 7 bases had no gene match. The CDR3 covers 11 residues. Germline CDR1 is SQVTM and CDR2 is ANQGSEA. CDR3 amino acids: CSVIRTGRAFF. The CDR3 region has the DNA TGCAGCGTCATACGGACAGGGAGAGCTTTCTTT.

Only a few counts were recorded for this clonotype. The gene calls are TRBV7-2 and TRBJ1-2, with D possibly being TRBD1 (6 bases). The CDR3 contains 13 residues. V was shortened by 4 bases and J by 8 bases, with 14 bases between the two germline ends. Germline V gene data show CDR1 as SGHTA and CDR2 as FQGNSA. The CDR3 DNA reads TGTGCCAGCAGCTCAGGACAGCTGGGAGGCTACACCTTC. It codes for CASSSGQLGGYTF. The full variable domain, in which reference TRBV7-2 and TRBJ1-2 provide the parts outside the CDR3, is GAGVSQSPSNKVTEKGKDVELRCDPISGHTALYWYRQSLGQGLEFLIYFQGNSAPDKSGLPSDRFSAERTGGSVSTLTIQRTQQEDSAVYLCASSSGQLGGYTFGSGTRLTVV.